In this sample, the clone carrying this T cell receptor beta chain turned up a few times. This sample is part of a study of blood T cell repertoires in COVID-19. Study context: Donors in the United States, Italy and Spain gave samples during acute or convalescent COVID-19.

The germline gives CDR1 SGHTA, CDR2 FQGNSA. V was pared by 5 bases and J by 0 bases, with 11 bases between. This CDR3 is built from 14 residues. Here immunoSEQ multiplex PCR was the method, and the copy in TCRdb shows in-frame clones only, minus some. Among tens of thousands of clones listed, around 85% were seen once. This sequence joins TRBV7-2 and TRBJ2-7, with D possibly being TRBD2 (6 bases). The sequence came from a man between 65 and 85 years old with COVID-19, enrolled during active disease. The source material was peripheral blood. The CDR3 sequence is CASSLRRDSYEQYF. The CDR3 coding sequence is TGTGCCAGCAGCCTGAGGCGGGACTCCTACGAGCAGTACTTC.